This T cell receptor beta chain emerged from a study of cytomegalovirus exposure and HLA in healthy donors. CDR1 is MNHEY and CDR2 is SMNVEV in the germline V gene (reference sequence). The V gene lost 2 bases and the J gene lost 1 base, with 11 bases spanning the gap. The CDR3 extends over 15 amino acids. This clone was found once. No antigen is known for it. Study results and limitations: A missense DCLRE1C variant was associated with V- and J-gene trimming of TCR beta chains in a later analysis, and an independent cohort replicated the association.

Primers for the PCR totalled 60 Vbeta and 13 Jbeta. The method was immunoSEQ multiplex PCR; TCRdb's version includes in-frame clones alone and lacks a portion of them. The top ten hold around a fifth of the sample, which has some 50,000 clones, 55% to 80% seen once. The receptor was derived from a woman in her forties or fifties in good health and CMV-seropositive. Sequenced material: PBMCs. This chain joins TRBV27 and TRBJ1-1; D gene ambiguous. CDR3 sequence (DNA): TGTGCCAGCAGTTTAAATCGGGGTCGGAACACTGAAGCTTTCTTT. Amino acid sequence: CASSLNRGRNTEAFF.